This TCR beta chain was profiled in a study of blood T cells in healthy people across ages. Study-wide results and caveats: Unknown CMV status may confound age-related changes in expanded clones. PBMCs left unsorted prevented a conclusive naive versus antigen-experienced comparison. Versus aged donors, long-lived donors had higher diversity and more naive CD4+ cells.

There are 11 residues in the CDR3. After removal of 7 bases from V and 4 bases from J, the junction contained 3 bases not matched to a gene. Germline V gives CDR1 DFQATT, CDR2 SNEGSKA (reference sequence). The authors ran a second PCR of roughly 6 to 12 cycles using a sample-barcoded 5' primer and a J-beta primer mix. MiXCR was run by TCRdb on the 5' RACE reads, yielding one entry per CDR3 protein. This repertoire shows roughly 2 million distinct CDR3 sequences, around 50% found once; its top ten account for approximately 2%. This clonotype has just one count. Its antigen is unidentified. The sample consisted of blood. The sequence was obtained from a woman aged 40-49 years in good health. The chain joins TRBV20-1 to TRBJ2-7, with TRBD2 identical over 8 bases. The CDR3 coding sequence is TGCAGTGTCCGGGGGGGATACGAGCAGTACTTC. Translated, it gives CSVRGGYEQYF.